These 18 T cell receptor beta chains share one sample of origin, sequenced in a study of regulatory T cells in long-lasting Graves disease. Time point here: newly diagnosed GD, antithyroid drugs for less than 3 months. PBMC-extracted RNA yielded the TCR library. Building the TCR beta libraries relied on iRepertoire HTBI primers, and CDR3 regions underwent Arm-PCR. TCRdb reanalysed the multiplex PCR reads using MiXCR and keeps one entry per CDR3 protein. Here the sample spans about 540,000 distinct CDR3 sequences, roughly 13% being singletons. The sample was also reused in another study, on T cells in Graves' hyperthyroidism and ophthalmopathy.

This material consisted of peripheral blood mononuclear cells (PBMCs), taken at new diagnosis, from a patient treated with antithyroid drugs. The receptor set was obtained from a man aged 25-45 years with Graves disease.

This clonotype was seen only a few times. CDR3 bases: TGCGCCAGCAGGGCGGGAGAGGGGAGGAAAGCTTTCTTT. It is translated as CASRAGEGRKAFF. The chain uses TRBV5-1 and TRBJ1-1, with a possible D match to TRBD1 (5 bases). V lost 5 bases, J lost 9 bases, and 17 bases lay in between. CDR3 length: 13 residues. Germline V gene lookup returns CDR1 SGHRS and CDR2 YFSETQ.

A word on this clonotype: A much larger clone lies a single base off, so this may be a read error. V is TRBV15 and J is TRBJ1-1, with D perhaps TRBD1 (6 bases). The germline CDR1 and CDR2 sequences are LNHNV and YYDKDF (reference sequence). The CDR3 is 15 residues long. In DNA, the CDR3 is TGTGCCACCAGCACATCGACAGGAGCGAACACTGAAGCTCTCTTT. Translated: CATSTSTGANTEALF.

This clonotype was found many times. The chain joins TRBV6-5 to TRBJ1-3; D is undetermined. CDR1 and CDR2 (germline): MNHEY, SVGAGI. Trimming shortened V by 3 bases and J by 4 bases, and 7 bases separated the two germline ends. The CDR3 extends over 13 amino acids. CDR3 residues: CASSYEEGNTIYF. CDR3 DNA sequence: TGTGCCAGCAGTTATGAGGAGGGAAACACCATATATTTT.

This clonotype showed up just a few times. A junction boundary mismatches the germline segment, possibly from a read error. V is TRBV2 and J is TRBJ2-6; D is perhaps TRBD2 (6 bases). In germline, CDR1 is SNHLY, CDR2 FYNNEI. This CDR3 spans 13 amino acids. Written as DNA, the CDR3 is TGTGCCAGCGAGGGGACTGGGACCAACGTCCTGACTTTC. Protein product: CASEGTGTNVLTF.

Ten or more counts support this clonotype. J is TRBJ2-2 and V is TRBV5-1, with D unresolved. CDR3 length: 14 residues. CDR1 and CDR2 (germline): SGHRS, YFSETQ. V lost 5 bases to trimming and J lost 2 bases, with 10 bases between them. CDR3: CASRAWENTGELFF. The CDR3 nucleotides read TGCGCCAGCAGAGCCTGGGAAAACACCGGGGAGCTGTTTTTT.

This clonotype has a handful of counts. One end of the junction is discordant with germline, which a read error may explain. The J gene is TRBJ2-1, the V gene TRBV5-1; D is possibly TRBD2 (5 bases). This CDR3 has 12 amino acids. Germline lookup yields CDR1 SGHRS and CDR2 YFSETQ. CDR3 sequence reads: CASSQRINEQLF. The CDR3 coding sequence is TGCGCCAGCAGTCAGCGGATCAATGAGCAGCTCTTC.

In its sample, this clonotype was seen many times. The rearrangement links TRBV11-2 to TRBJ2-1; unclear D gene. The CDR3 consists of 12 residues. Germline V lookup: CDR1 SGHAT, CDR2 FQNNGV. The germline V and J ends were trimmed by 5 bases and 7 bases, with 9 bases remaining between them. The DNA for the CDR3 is TGTGCCAGCAGCCGTCACTGGAATGAGCAGTTCTTC. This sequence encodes CASSRHWNEQFF.

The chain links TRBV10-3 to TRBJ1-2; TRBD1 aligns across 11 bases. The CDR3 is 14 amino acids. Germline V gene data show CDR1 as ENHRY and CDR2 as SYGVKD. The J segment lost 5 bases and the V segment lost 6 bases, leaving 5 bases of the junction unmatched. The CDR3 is CAIRGQGEGYGYTF. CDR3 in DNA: TGTGCCATCAGGGGACAGGGGGAGGGGTATGGCTACACCTTC.

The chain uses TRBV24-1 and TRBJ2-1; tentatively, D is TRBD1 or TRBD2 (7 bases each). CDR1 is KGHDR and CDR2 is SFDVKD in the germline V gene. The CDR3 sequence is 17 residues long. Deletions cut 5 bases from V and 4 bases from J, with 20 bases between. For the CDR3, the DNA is TGTGCCACCAGTGCCCGTTGGGGAGGGGGCAGGTACAATGAGCAGTTCTTC. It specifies CATSARWGGGRYNEQFF.

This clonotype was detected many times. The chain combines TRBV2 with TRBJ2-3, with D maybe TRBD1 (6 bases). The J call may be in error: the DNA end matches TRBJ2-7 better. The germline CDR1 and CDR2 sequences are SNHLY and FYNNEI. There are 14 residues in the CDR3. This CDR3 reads CASRQGKAPYEQYF. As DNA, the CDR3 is TGTGCCAGCAGGCAGGGGAAGGCTCCCTACGAGCAGTACTTC.

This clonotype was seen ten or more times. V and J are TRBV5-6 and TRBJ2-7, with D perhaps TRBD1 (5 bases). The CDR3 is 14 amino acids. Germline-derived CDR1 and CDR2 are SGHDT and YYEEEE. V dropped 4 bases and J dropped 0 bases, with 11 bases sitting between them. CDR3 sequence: CASSPGKGSYEQYF. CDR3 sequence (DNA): TGTGCCAGCAGCCCAGGGAAGGGCTCCTACGAGCAGTACTTC. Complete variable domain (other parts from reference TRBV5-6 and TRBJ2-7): DAGVTQSPTHLIKTRGQQVTLRCSPKSGHDTVSWYQQALGQGPQFIFQYYEEEERQRGNFPDRFSGHQFPNYSSELNVNALLLGDSALYLCASSPGKGSYEQYFGPGTRLTVT.

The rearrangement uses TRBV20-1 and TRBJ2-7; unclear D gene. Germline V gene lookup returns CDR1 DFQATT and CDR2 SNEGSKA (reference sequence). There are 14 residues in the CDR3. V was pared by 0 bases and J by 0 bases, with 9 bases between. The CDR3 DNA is TGCAGTGCTAGAGATTCTATCCGCTCCTACGAGCAGTACTTC. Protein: CSARDSIRSYEQYF.

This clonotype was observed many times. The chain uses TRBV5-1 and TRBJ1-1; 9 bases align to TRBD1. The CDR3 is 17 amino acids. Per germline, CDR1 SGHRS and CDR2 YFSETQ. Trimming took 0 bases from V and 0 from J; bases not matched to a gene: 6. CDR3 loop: CASSLEDTGGVNTEAFF. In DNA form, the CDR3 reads TGCGCCAGCAGCTTGGAGGACACAGGGGGCGTGAACACTGAAGCTTTCTTT.

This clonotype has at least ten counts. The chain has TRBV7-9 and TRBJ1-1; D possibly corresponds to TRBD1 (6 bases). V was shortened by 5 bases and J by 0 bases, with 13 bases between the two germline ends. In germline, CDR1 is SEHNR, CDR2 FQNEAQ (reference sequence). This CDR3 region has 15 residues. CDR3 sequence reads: CASSPPGTLNTEAFF. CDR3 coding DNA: TGTGCCAGCAGCCCCCCCGGGACATTGAACACTGAAGCTTTCTTT.

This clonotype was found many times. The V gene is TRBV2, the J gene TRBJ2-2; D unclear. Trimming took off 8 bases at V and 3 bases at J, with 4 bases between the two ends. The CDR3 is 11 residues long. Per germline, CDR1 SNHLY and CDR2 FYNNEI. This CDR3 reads CASGDTGELFF. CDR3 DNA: TGTGCCAGCGGGGACACCGGGGAGCTGTTTTTT. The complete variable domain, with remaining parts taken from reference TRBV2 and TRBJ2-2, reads EPEVTQTPSHQVTQMGQEVILRCVPISNHLYFYWYRQILGQKVEFLVSFYNNEISEKSEIFDDQFSVERPDGSNFTLKIRSTKLEDSAMYFCASGDTGELFFGEGSRLTVL.

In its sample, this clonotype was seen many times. In DNA form, the CDR3 reads TGTGCCAGCAGGATTGGGACAGGGCCCTACGAGCAGTACTTC. Amino acid sequence: CASRIGTGPYEQYF. The gene calls are TRBV2 and TRBJ2-7; 9 nucleotides line up with TRBD1. V gave up 6 bases and J gave up 2 bases; unmatched junction bases: 5. The CDR3 has 14 residues. Germline CDR1 reads SNHLY; CDR2 reads FYNNEI.

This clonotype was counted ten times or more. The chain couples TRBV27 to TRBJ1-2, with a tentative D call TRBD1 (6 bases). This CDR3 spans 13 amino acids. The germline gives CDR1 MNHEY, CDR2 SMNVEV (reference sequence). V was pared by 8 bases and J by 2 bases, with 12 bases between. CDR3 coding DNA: TGTGCCAGCGGACCCACAGGGAACTATGGCTACACCTTC. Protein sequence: CASGPTGNYGYTF.

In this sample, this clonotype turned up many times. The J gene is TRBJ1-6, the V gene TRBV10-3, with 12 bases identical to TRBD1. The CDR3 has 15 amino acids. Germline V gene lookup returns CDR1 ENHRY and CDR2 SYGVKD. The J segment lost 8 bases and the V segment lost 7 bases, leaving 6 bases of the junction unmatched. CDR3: CAIKIGTGGDSPLHF. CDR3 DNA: TGTGCCATCAAAATTGGGACAGGGGGCGATTCACCCCTCCACTTT.